One and the same sample provided the 10 T cell receptor beta chains below, sequenced in a study of cytomegalovirus exposure and HLA in healthy donors. PCR involved 60 Vbeta and 13 Jbeta primers. The method was immunoSEQ multiplex PCR; TCRdb's version includes in-frame clones alone and lacks a portion of them. This listing includes over 45,000 clones. The specimen sequenced was PBMCs. The receptor source for this set is a woman under 30 in good health and CMV-seronegative.

The V and J genes are TRBV18 and TRBJ2-2; D is undetermined. V was clipped by 4 bases and J by 8 bases, with 8 bases between them. The CDR3 is 12 residues long. The germline V gene has CDR1 KGHSH and CDR2 LQKENI. The CDR3 region is CASSQPTGELFF. The CDR3 DNA reads as TGTGCCAGCTCACAACCGACTGGGGAGCTGTTTTTT.

The chain combines TRBV28 with TRBJ2-1; 8 bases match TRBD2. Germline-derived CDR1 and CDR2 are MDHEN and SYDVKM. The CDR3 sequence is 15 residues long. V lost 6 bases, J lost 6 bases, and 10 bases stayed unmatched. CDR3 region: CASSSGGAPVNEQFF. CDR3 nucleotides: TGTGCCAGCAGCTCCGGGGGGGCGCCGGTCAATGAGCAGTTCTTC.

The chain recombines TRBV5-1 with TRBJ2-7; 10 bases line up with TRBD1. V was pared by 1 base and J by 3 bases, with 1 base of the junction left unmatched. The CDR3 covers 14 residues. Germline CDR1 is SGHRS and CDR2 is YFSETQ. In DNA form, the CDR3 reads TGCGCCAGCAGCTTGAGGGACAGGGGCTACGAGCAGTACTTC. Protein: CASSLRDRGYEQYF. Using reference TRBV5-1 and TRBJ2-7 for the parts outside the CDR3, the full variable domain is KAGVTQTPRYLIKTRGQQVTLSCSPISGHRSVSWYQQTPGQGLQFLFEYFSETQRNKGNFPGRFSGRQFSNSRSEMNVSTLELGDSALYLCASSLRDRGYEQYFGPGTRLTVT.

CDR3 in amino acids: CASSKTISGNTIYF. DNA of the CDR3: TGCGCCAGCAGCAAGACAATCTCTGGAAACACCATATATTTT. The chain links TRBV5-1 to TRBJ1-3; D remains unclear. V was trimmed by 4 bases and J by 0 bases, leaving 8 bases between them. CDR3 length: 14 residues. Germline assignment: CDR1 SGHRS and CDR2 YFSETQ.

The CDR3 protein is CASSKAGSNTEAFF. The CDR3 DNA is TGTGCCAGCTCAAAAGCGGGGTCGAACACTGAAGCTTTCTTT. The chain employs TRBV18 and TRBJ1-1; D is unclear. Trimming removed 5 bases from V and 1 base from J, with 11 bases in between. The CDR3 has 14 amino acids. In germline, CDR1 is KGHSH, CDR2 LQKENI.

The V gene is TRBV5-1, the J gene TRBJ1-2; a possible D gene is TRBD1 (5 bases). The CDR3 has 14 residues. V was cut by 0 bases and J by 8 bases, with 14 bases left in between. Germline CDR1 is SGHRS and CDR2 is YFSETQ. Written as DNA, the CDR3 is TGCGCCAGCAGCTTGGTGAGTGAGCGGGACGGCTACACCTTC. Its translation: CASSLVSERDGYTF.

The CDR3 is CASSYSREKLFF. As DNA, the CDR3 is TGTGCCAGCAGTTACTCGAGAGAAAAACTGTTTTTT. The chain recombines TRBV6-6 with TRBJ1-4; no definite D call. The germline V gene encodes CDR1 MNHNY and CDR2 SVGAGI (reference sequence). V shed 0 bases and J shed 8 bases, with 4 bases lying between them. The CDR3 runs to 12 residues.

The rearrangement joins TRBV7-2 to TRBJ2-7; 9 bases are shared with TRBD1. Germline V lookup: CDR1 SGHTA, CDR2 FQGNSA. The V gene end was trimmed by 3 bases and the J gene end by 2 bases; junction bases not matched to a gene: 5. The CDR3 length is 15 residues. CDR3 DNA sequence: TGTGCCAGCAGCTTGGAACAGGGGGCGACCTACGAGCAGTACTTC. It translates to CASSLEQGATYEQYF.

The genes are TRBV6-6 and TRBJ2-5; D possibly corresponds to TRBD2 (6 bases). Trimming cost V 6 bases and J 5 bases, with 13 bases left between them. There are 13 residues in the CDR3. Germline CDR1 is MNHNY and CDR2 is SVGAGI (reference sequence). The CDR3, as DNA: TGTGCCAGCAGCCCCGCCAGCGGGGAGACCCAGTACTTC. This encodes CASSPASGETQYF.

The rearrangement uses TRBV2 and TRBJ1-4, with TRBD1 identical over 7 bases. The germline gives CDR1 SNHLY, CDR2 FYNNEI. Germline trimming cut 6 bases from V and 2 bases from J; bases unmatched to any gene: 3. The CDR3 loop spans 14 amino acids. In nucleotides, the CDR3 is TGTGCCAGCAGATTACAGGGGACTAATGAAAAACTGTTTTTT. Translating it yields CASRLQGTNEKLFF. The variable domain in full, with the rest retrieved from reference TRBV2 and TRBJ1-4, is EPEVTQTPSHQVTQMGQEVILRCVPISNHLYFYWYRQILGQKVEFLVSFYNNEISEKSEIFDDQFSVERPDGSNFTLKIRSTKLEDSAMYFCASRLQGTNEKLFFGSGTQLSVL.